These 27 T cell receptor beta chains were sequenced from one sample in a study of blood T cell repertoires in COVID-19. Using immunoSEQ multiplex PCR, the repertoire was profiled, and TCRdb retains in-frame clones only, with some absent. The data contain about 89,000 clones, roughly 80% of them singletons. The sample taken for sequencing was peripheral blood. The receptors shown here come from a human donor in a cohort sampled during active COVID-19.

V usage is TRBV18 and J usage is TRBJ2-1, with 8 bases fitting TRBD1. This CDR3 has 18 amino acids. Germline V lookup: CDR1 KGHSH, CDR2 LQKENI. J gave up 5 bases and V 2 bases, and 14 bases lay outside the gene matches. CDR3 loop: CASSPTGGPGRGDNEQFF. The CDR3 coding sequence is TGTGCCAGCTCACCAACAGGGGGACCGGGAAGGGGCGACAATGAGCAGTTCTTC.

This clone was counted between two and nine times. The chain combines TRBV5-6 with TRBJ1-2; TRBD1 aligns across 7 bases. Germline V gene sequence: CDR1 SGHDT, CDR2 YYEEEE. The CDR3 spans 13 residues. J gave up 5 bases and V 2 bases, and 3 bases lay outside the gene matches. CDR3 sequence reads: CASSFEGQYGYTF. CDR3 in DNA: TGTGCCAGCAGCTTTGAGGGACAGTATGGCTACACCTTC.

CDR3 protein: CARSWDFGGPWSGFRNEQFF. The DNA for the CDR3 is TGTGCCAGAAGCTGGGACTTTGGAGGGCCGTGGAGTGGGTTTAGAAATGAGCAGTTCTTC. The chain couples TRBV5-3 to TRBJ2-1; the D gene is possibly TRBD2 (6 bases). TRBV5-3 counts as an open reading frame of uncertain function. The CDR3 covers 20 residues. The V end was cut by 3 bases, the J end by 7 bases, with 32 bases between.

The DNA of the CDR3 is TGTGCCAGCAGTACAGGGACAGCTGAACTGTACTTC. It codes for CASSTGTAELYF. The chain uses TRBV12-3 or TRBV12-4 and TRBJ2-7; 7 nucleotides match TRBD1. The CDR3 spans 12 residues. V was clipped by 5 bases and J by 12 bases; unmatched bases: 10.

The chain joins TRBV6-5 to TRBJ2-7; D remains unclear. The CDR3 extends over 16 amino acids. Deletions cut 0 bases from V and 0 bases from J, with 12 bases between. Germline CDR1 is MNHEY and CDR2 is SVGAGI. This CDR3 reads CASSYSRQVSSYEQYF. The CDR3 DNA follows: TGTGCCAGCAGTTACTCCCGGCAGGTGAGCTCCTACGAGCAGTACTTC.

The chain recombines TRBV6-5 with TRBJ2-2; TRBD2 is a possible D gene (5 bases). The V gene lost 0 bases and the J gene lost 2 bases, with 10 bases spanning the gap. The germline gives CDR1 MNHEY, CDR2 SVGAGI. The CDR3 extends over 16 amino acids. In nucleotides, the CDR3 is TGTGCCAGCAGTTACTCGATGGGGAGCAACACCGGGGAGCTGTTTTTT. Its protein is CASSYSMGSNTGELFF.

The V and J genes are TRBV18 and TRBJ2-7; D call uncertain. The germline V gene has CDR1 KGHSH and CDR2 LQKENI. Trimming shortened V by 1 base and J by 4 bases, and 8 bases separated the two germline ends. The CDR3 runs to 13 residues. The CDR3 loop is CASSPRGKYEQYF. For the CDR3, the DNA is TGTGCCAGCTCACCACGAGGAAAGTACGAGCAGTACTTC.

This chain uses TRBV19 with TRBJ2-1, with a tentative D call TRBD2 (6 bases). The CDR3 is 13 residues long. Germline assignment: CDR1 LNHDA and CDR2 SQIVND (reference sequence). Deletions cut 10 bases from V and 4 bases from J, with 14 bases between. CDR3 DNA: TGTGCCACTAGGATGGGACTTTACAATGAGCAGTTCTTC. Its translation is CATRMGLYNEQFF.

The chain couples TRBV10-2 to TRBJ1-3; a weak D match, TRBD1 (6 bases). Germline V gene sequence: CDR1 WSHSY, CDR2 SAAADI. The CDR3 is 16 amino acids. The ends were cut back, 2 bases at V and 0 bases at J, with 11 bases in the middle. The DNA of the CDR3 is TGCGCCAGCAGTGAGGGGGGGGCAACCTCTGGAAACACCATATATTTT. Translated, it gives CASSEGGATSGNTIYF.

This chain joins TRBV4-1 and TRBJ2-1; 7 bases are shared with TRBD2. Germline CDR1 is MGHRA and CDR2 is YSYEKL. After removal of 1 base from V and 2 bases from J, the junction contained 5 bases not matched to a gene. This CDR3 spans 16 amino acids. The CDR3 region is CASSQVSGTTYNEQFF. CDR3 sequence (DNA): TGCGCCAGCAGCCAAGTTTCCGGGACTACCTACAATGAGCAGTTCTTC.

This chain links TRBV3-1 (or the pseudogene TRBV3-2) with TRBJ2-5, with TRBD1 identical over 8 bases. Germline loops: CDR1 LGHDT, CDR2 YNNKEL (reference sequence). V lost 4 bases to trimming and J lost 2 bases; unmatched junction nucleotides: 9. This CDR3 is 16 amino acids long. The CDR3 protein is CASSPGPRGQQETQYF. CDR3 nucleotide sequence: TGTGCCAGCAGCCCCGGCCCCAGGGGGCAACAAGAGACCCAGTACTTC.

The chain is built from TRBV5-5 and TRBJ2-4; 8 nucleotides agree with TRBD2. V lost 4 bases and J lost 7; bases outside the gene matches: 10. The CDR3 totals 15 residues. Per germline, CDR1 SGHKS and CDR2 YYEKEE (reference sequence). The CDR3: CASSVGSREGNIQYF. The DNA for the CDR3 is TGTGCCAGCAGCGTGGGATCCCGGGAGGGTAACATTCAGTACTTC.

The chain joins TRBV7-2 to TRBJ2-2; 12 bases line up with TRBD2. The V gene end was trimmed by 2 bases and the J gene end by 6 bases; junction bases not matched to a gene: 1. The germline CDR1 and CDR2 sequences are SGHTA and FQGNSA. The CDR3 runs to 15 residues. Written as DNA, the CDR3 is TGTGCCAGCAGCTTAACTAGCGGGAGGTCCGGGGAGCTGTTTTTT. It is translated as CASSLTSGRSGELFF.

The chain joins TRBV6-2 or TRBV6-3 to TRBJ2-7; D is perhaps TRBD2 (5 bases). V lost 4 bases, J lost 2 bases, and 15 bases lay in between. The CDR3 extends over 15 amino acids. Germline CDR1 MNHEY, CDR2 SVGEGT. As DNA, the CDR3 is TGTGCCAGCAGTTCCCCAGGACTGGGAACCTACGAGCAGTACTTC. This gives the protein CASSSPGLGTYEQYF.

The V and J genes are TRBV7-2 and TRBJ2-7; 11 bases are a match to TRBD2. Germline V lookup: CDR1 SGHTA, CDR2 FQGNSA. Trimming removed 0 bases from V and 6 bases from J; junction bases left unmatched: 1. This CDR3 comprises 14 residues. The CDR3 protein is CASSLASGRVEQYF. CDR3 nucleotides: TGTGCCAGCAGCTTAGCTAGCGGGAGGGTCGAGCAGTACTTC. Filled out from reference TRBV7-2 and TRBJ2-7, the complete variable domain reads GAGVSQSPSNKVTEKGKDVELRCDPISGHTALYWYRQSLGQGLEFLIYFQGNSAPDKSGLPSDRFSAERTGGSVSTLTIQRTQQEDSAVYLCASSLASGRVEQYFGPGTRLTVT.

V usage is TRBV5-4 and J usage is TRBJ2-1; 11 nucleotides match TRBD2. The CDR3 covers 15 residues. Trimming at V came to 1 base and at J to 4 bases, leaving 1 base not matched to a gene. Germline CDR1 and CDR2: SGHNT and YYREEE (reference sequence). DNA of the CDR3: TGTGCCAGCAGCTTGTCTAGCGGGAGGTACAATGAGCAGTTCTTC. Protein sequence: CASSLSSGRYNEQFF.

This sequence joins TRBV7-2 and TRBJ1-2, with no clear D. With 1 base removed from V and 8 bases from J, the gap between germline ends came to 14 bases. There are 14 residues in the CDR3. CDR1 is SGHTA, CDR2 FQGNSA, per germline. CDR3 sequence: CASSLGPRVQGYTF. DNA for the CDR3: TGTGCCAGCAGCTTAGGGCCACGGGTTCAAGGCTACACCTTC.

The V call is TRBV2, the J call TRBJ1-1, with TRBD1 matching 10 bases. Germline V CDR1 and CDR2: SNHLY, FYNNEI. This CDR3 spans 14 amino acids. With V trimmed by 5 bases and J by 7 bases, 7 bases remained unmatched. The CDR3 region has the DNA TGTGCCAGCAGTAAAGAGACAGGGGGCAGTGAAGCTTTCTTT. Translating gives CASSKETGGSEAFF.

The chain has TRBV5-6 and TRBJ2-3; a possible D gene is TRBD1 (5 bases). CDR3 length equals 13 residues. V was trimmed by 0 bases and J by 5 bases, leaving 7 bases between them. Per the germline V gene, CDR1 is SGHDT and CDR2 is YYEEEE. CDR3 in amino acids: CASSLARGDTQYF. The CDR3 DNA reads as TGTGCCAGCAGCTTGGCTAGGGGAGATACGCAGTATTTT.

In its sample, this clone ranks as medium-sized. The CDR3 reads CASSEGQNTEAFF. CDR3 bases: TGTGCCAGCAGTGAGGGACAGAACACTGAAGCTTTCTTT. The rearrangement joins TRBV6-6 to TRBJ1-1; D perhaps matches TRBD1 (6 bases). V dropped 5 bases and J dropped 1 base, with 8 bases sitting between them. Germline lookup yields CDR1 MNHNY and CDR2 SVGAGI (reference sequence). The CDR3 spans 13 residues.

In nucleotides, the CDR3 is TGCAGCGTTCTCGACAGGATTGGGGCCAACGTCCTGACTTTC. As protein: CSVLDRIGANVLTF. The chain couples TRBV29-1 to TRBJ2-6, with a possible D match to TRBD1 (6 bases). Trimming removed 5 bases from V and 3 bases from J, with 11 bases in between. Germline V gives CDR1 SQVTM, CDR2 ANQGSEA. CDR3 length equals 14 residues.

V gene TRBV5-4 combines with J gene TRBJ2-1; 9 bases are a match to TRBD1. V lost 4 bases and J lost 5; bases outside the gene matches: 4. CDR3 length: 14 residues. The germline CDR1 and CDR2 sequences are SGHNT and YYREEE (reference sequence). The CDR3 reads CASSAGQGNNEQFF. Here the CDR3 DNA reads TGTGCCAGCAGCGCGGGACAGGGTAACAATGAGCAGTTCTTC.

Only one count was recorded for this clone. The chain has TRBV7-8 and TRBJ2-3; a possible D gene is TRBD2 (6 bases). Germline V gene sequence: CDR1 SGHVS, CDR2 FQNEAQ. The CDR3 consists of 14 residues. Trimming left V 1 base short and J 3 bases short, with 8 bases between. The CDR3 DNA follows: TGTGCCAGCAGCTTAGGCGCGGGAACAGATACGCAGTATTTT. It yields the protein CASSLGAGTDTQYF.

CDR3 nucleotides: TGTGCCAGCAGCCTCGGGAGCGCATCCTACAATGAGCAGTTCTTC. Amino acid sequence: CASSLGSASYNEQFF. The V gene is TRBV11-3, the J gene TRBJ2-1; D is possibly TRBD2 (6 bases). The CDR3 sequence is 15 residues long. With 5 bases removed from V and 1 base from J, the gap between germline ends came to 12 bases. Germline V gene lookup returns CDR1 SGHNT and CDR2 YENEEA.

This clone occurred once. The V call is TRBV28, the J call TRBJ2-7; 9 nucleotides line up with TRBD2. There are 15 residues in the CDR3. With 4 bases clipped from V and 2 bases from J, the junction kept 6 bases outside the gene matches. Germline CDR1 MDHEN, CDR2 SYDVKM. This CDR3 is CASSSWSSGTYEQYF. CDR3 bases: TGTGCCAGCAGTTCTTGGTCTAGCGGGACCTACGAGCAGTACTTC.

The genes are TRBV11-2 and TRBJ2-2; D is undetermined. The ends were cut back, 2 bases at V and 1 base at J, with 8 bases in the middle. Looked up from germline, CDR1 is SGHAT and CDR2 is FQNNGV. This CDR3 has 15 residues. CDR3 bases: TGTGCCAGCAGCTTAACTAAGAAGAACACCGGGGAGCTGTTTTTT. Translating gives CASSLTKKNTGELFF.

The chain couples TRBV6-5 to TRBJ2-3; 7 bases are a match to TRBD1. V lost 2 bases, J lost 4 bases, and 6 bases stayed unmatched. CDR1 and CDR2 (germline): MNHEY, SVGAGI. This CDR3 spans 15 amino acids. CDR3 sequence: CASSYRQGVSDTQYF. CDR3 sequence (DNA): TGTGCCAGCAGTTACCGCCAGGGGGTATCAGATACGCAGTATTTT.